The rows below give T cell receptor beta chains drawn from one sample of a study of blood T cells in healthy people across ages. In TCRdb, the 5' RACE reads were re-called with MiXCR into one record per CDR3 protein. The data contain about 290,000 distinct CDR3 sequences, roughly 26% of them singletons. The sample comprised blood. The source is a woman aged 65 to 85 in good health. Both conserved end residues are part of each CDR3. D genes are given only for firm matches. Rows may omit the clone size; those that give it use once, few, many or a size class.

CDR3 DNA,CDR3 protein,V gene,clone size,J gene,D gene
TGTGCCAGCCGGGGAGAGGGGGGCACTGAAGCTTTCTTT,CASRGEGGTEAFF,TRBV2,-,TRBJ1-1,-
TGTGCCAGCAGCCAAGTAGGACTAGCGGGCTACGAGCAGTACTTC,CASSQVGLAGYEQYF,TRBV4-2,-,TRBJ2-7,TRBD2
TGTGCCAGCAGTTACTTGGGATCGCGGGTCCAAGAGACCCAGTACTTC,CASSYLGSRVQETQYF,TRBV6-6,-,TRBJ2-5,-
TGTGCCAGCAGTGAAGCAAGGGTAGAGACCCAGTACTTC,CASSEARVETQYF,TRBV2,many,TRBJ2-5,-
TGTGCCAGCAGCCAAGATCCGGGGCGGGACATTCAGTACTTC,CASSQDPGRDIQYF,TRBV3-1,few,TRBJ2-4,-
TGTGCCAGCAGTTTAAGGAGGACTAGCGGAGTCGGCGAGCAGTACTTC,CASSLRRTSGVGEQYF,TRBV12-3/TRBV12-4,-,TRBJ2-7,TRBD2
TGTGCCAGCAGCCTAGCCAGAATTGGGGTGGAGGAGACCCAGTACTTC,CASSLARIGVEETQYF,TRBV7-9,many,TRBJ2-5,-
TGCGCCAGCAGCCAAGAGCCAAGCGGGAGCCGGCCAGATACGCAGTATTTT,CASSQEPSGSRPDTQYF,TRBV4-3,once,TRBJ2-3,TRBD2
TGTGCCAGCAGCCAAGTGGCGGGAGGGTACAATGAGCAGTTCTTC,CASSQVAGGYNEQFF,TRBV4-2,few,TRBJ2-1,TRBD2
TGTGCCAGCAGTTTGGCGGACACGAACACCGGGGAGCTGTTTTTT,CASSLADTNTGELFF,TRBV28,many,TRBJ2-2,-
TGTGCCAGCAGACAGACAGGGGGAGAGACCCAGTACTTC,CASRQTGGETQYF,TRBV5-6,-,TRBJ2-5,TRBD1
TGTGCCAGCAGTTTTCTCCCAGTCGAGGCCAACGTCCTGACTTTC,CASSFLPVEANVLTF,TRBV27,-,TRBJ2-6,-
TGTGCCAGCAGCTTAGAAATGGGGATCTCAGCCAAGAACATTCAGTACTTC,CASSLEMGISAKNIQYF,TRBV7-9,few,TRBJ2-4,-
TGTGCCAGCAGCTTTAGTGTCCGAGGAGATACGCAGTATTTT,CASSFSVRGDTQYF,TRBV11-2,-,TRBJ2-3,-
TGTGCCACCAGCCTAGCAGCCCAAGAGACCCAGTACTTC,CATSLAAQETQYF,TRBV24-1,few,TRBJ2-5,-
TGTGCCATCAGTGAGAGAGGGACTAGGAATGAGCAGTTCTTC,CAISERGTRNEQFF,TRBV10-3,-,TRBJ2-1,TRBD2
TGTGCCAGCAGTTTACAGGGCTACTCCTACGAGCAGTACTTC,CASSLQGYSYEQYF,TRBV12-3/TRBV12-4,-,TRBJ2-7,-
TGTGCCAGCAGCCAAGATGTCGGGTGGTACGCGGGAGTTGGTGTGGAGGAGACCCAGTACTTC,CASSQDVGWYAGVGVEETQYF,TRBV3-1,few,TRBJ2-5,TRBD2
TGTGCCAGCAGCTTAGAACGGGGGGCGCCGGGTGGCTACACCTTC,CASSLERGAPGGYTF,TRBV7-2,-,TRBJ1-2,-
TGTGTCAGCAGCCCCAGACTAGCGGGAGCCTACGAGCAGTACTTC,CVSSPRLAGAYEQYF,TRBV7-9,-,TRBJ2-7,TRBD2
TGCAGTGCTAGTAAGGCCGGGGTGGCCGGGGAGCTGTTTTTT,CSASKAGVAGELFF,TRBV20-1,-,TRBJ2-2,-
TGCGCCAGCAGCCAAGATCGAAGCTACGAGCAGTACTTC,CASSQDRSYEQYF,TRBV4-3,-,TRBJ2-7,-